The clone carrying this T cell receptor (beta chain) was counted once. What it binds is not known. Here immunoSEQ multiplex PCR was the method, and the copy in TCRdb shows in-frame clones only, minus some. There are about 100,000 clones in the sample; more than 75% occur only once, and approximately 15% lies in the top ten. The data belong to a study of T cell responses to AZD1222 COVID-19 vaccine. There are 16 residues in the CDR3. The trim removed 0 bases at V and 7 bases at J, leaving 7 bases unmatched. Per the germline V gene, CDR1 is ENHRY and CDR2 is SYGVKD. Study-level points and caveats: In a largely white British group with more females than males, clonal diversity was possibly underestimated. The span of vaccine-associated CD4 TCRs extended across spike, with dominance at 160-218 and 743-854.

The clonotype comes from an adult in good health. The material sequenced was peripheral blood, taken on day 0 of AZD1222 vaccination. The chain carries TRBV10-3 and TRBJ1-1, with 11 bases that match TRBD1. In DNA form, the CDR3 reads TGTGCCATCAGTGAGTCGAGGACAGGGGGCATTGTTGAAGCTTTCTTT. This encodes CAISESRTGGIVEAFF.